Each of the 17 T cell receptor beta chains below was sequenced from the same sample in a study of blood T cells in healthy people across ages. Through a sample-barcoded 5' primer and a J-beta primer mix, a second PCR was run for roughly 6 to 11 cycles. TCRdb re-derived calls from the 5' RACE reads in MiXCR, one entry per CDR3 protein. Of fewer than 800,000 distinct CDR3 sequences listed, about 34% are singletons. Sequencing was performed on blood. These receptors all come from an elderly woman in good health.

This clonotype appeared many times. V and J are TRBV6-5 and TRBJ2-5; no firm D call. The V and J ends lost 5 bases and 5 bases respectively, with 15 bases between them. This CDR3 is 14 amino acids long. Germline CDR1 and CDR2: MNHEY and SVGAGI. CDR3 sequence (DNA): TGTGCCAGCAGTCCACGCATGGGCTCGGAGACCCAGTACTTC. Protein: CASSPRMGSETQYF.

In this sample, this clonotype turned up many times. The gene calls are TRBV5-5 and TRBJ1-6, with TRBD1 matching 7 bases. With V trimmed by 2 bases and J by 9 bases, 8 bases remained unmatched. Germline loops: CDR1 SGHKS, CDR2 YYEKEE (reference sequence). This CDR3 has 15 amino acids. CDR3 sequence (DNA): TGTGCCAGCAGCTTCCAGACAGGGTCTAGTTCACCCCTCCACTTT. It translates to CASSFQTGSSSPLHF.

Many counts were recorded for this clonotype. The chain joins TRBV12-3 or TRBV12-4 to TRBJ1-2, with D possibly being TRBD1 (6 bases). The CDR3 contains 12 residues. Trimming pared 8 bases from V and 5 bases from J, leaving 12 bases between. CDR3 residues: CASGLTGYGYTF. The CDR3 coding sequence is TGTGCCAGCGGGCTTACAGGGTATGGCTACACCTTC.

The sample holds many counts of this clonotype. A much larger clone lies a single base off, so this may be a read error. CDR3 DNA sequence: TGCAGTGTCATGATCCAAAGCGGGGGGTACTACAATGAGCAGTACTTC. As protein: CSVMIQSGGYYNEQYF. The rearrangement uses TRBV20-1 and TRBJ2-5, with 9 positions matching TRBD2. Germline CDR1 and CDR2: DFQATT and SNEGSKA (reference sequence). The CDR3 totals 16 residues. After removal of 7 bases from V and 11 bases from J, the junction contained 23 bases not matched to a gene.

This clonotype was counted many times. This chain connects TRBV20-1 to TRBJ2-5; 8 bases line up with TRBD2. The junction had 11 bases not matched to a gene; V was cut back by 6 bases and J by 5 bases. The CDR3 is made up of 14 amino acids. Germline CDR1 reads DFQATT; CDR2 reads SNEGSKA (reference sequence). CDR3 protein: CSALRTGGQETQYF. For the CDR3, the DNA is TGCAGTGCCCTTAGGACGGGGGGGCAGGAGACCCAGTACTTC.

The rearrangement uses TRBV7-2 and TRBJ1-1, with D unclear. The CDR3 is made up of 16 amino acids. The germline CDR1 and CDR2 sequences are SGHTA and FQGNSA. V was pared by 1 base and J by 2 bases, with 14 bases between. CDR3 protein: CASSLGVRTGNTEAFF. The CDR3 nucleotides are TGTGCCAGCAGCTTAGGAGTCAGGACCGGAAACACTGAAGCTTTCTTT.

There are many counts of this clonotype. This chain connects TRBV7-2 to TRBJ2-1, with 12 bases lining up with TRBD2. V gave up 1 base and J gave up 4 bases; unmatched junction bases: 8. Germline V gives CDR1 SGHTA, CDR2 FQGNSA. This CDR3 has 18 residues. CDR3 DNA sequence: TGTGCCAGCAGCTTAGTTAGGCTAGCGGGGGGGACATACAATGAGCAGTTCTTC. This translates into CASSLVRLAGGTYNEQFF.

This clonotype has a handful of counts. The chain couples TRBV11-1 to TRBJ1-1; perhaps TRBD1 as D (6 bases). This CDR3 is built from 13 residues. The germline V gene encodes CDR1 SGHAT and CDR2 FQDESV (reference sequence). V was shortened by 4 bases and J by 8 bases, with 14 bases between the two germline ends. The CDR3 loop is CASSSWDGTEAFF. CDR3 coding DNA: TGTGCCAGCAGCTCCTGGGACGGGACAGAAGCTTTCTTT.

This clonotype was counted only a few times. The CDR3 coding sequence is TGCGCCAGCAGCTTGGGGGCTAGCGGCTCCTACGAGCAGTACTTC. Its protein is CASSLGASGSYEQYF. The chain is built from TRBV5-1 and TRBJ2-7; TRBD2 agrees at 7 bases. The germline V gene encodes CDR1 SGHRS and CDR2 YFSETQ. Trimming cost V 0 bases and J 0 bases; bases outside gene matches: 3. This CDR3 contains 15 residues.

This clonotype was seen many times. This chain connects TRBV7-2 to TRBJ2-3, with unresolved D. The germline V gene encodes CDR1 SGHTA and CDR2 FQGNSA. CDR3 length equals 13 residues. The ends were cut back, 1 base at V and 2 bases at J, with 4 bases in the middle. CDR3 in amino acids: CASSLDVTDTQYF. CDR3 bases: TGTGCCAGCAGCTTAGATGTCACAGATACGCAGTATTTT. Supplemented by reference TRBV7-2 and TRBJ2-3, the full variable domain reads GAGVSQSPSNKVTEKGKDVELRCDPISGHTALYWYRQSLGQGLEFLIYFQGNSAPDKSGLPSDRFSAERTGGSVSTLTIQRTQQEDSAVYLCASSLDVTDTQYFGPGTRLTVL.

Turning to this clonotype: Just one base apart from a much larger clone, this may be a read error. The V gene is TRBV7-8, the J gene TRBJ1-2; D might be TRBD1 (6 bases). The CDR3 has 12 residues. CDR1 is SGHVS and CDR2 is FQNEAQ in the germline V gene. The ends were cut back, 8 bases at V and 6 bases at J, with 13 bases in the middle. DNA for the CDR3: TGTGCCAGCGGCCCTGGACAGCATGGCTACACCTTC. Translating gives CASGPGQHGYTF.

On this clonotype itself: A much larger clone lies one base from this, so it may be a read error. The chain employs TRBV18 and TRBJ2-7; 7 bases align to TRBD2. J gave up 6 bases and V 7 bases, and 9 bases lay outside the gene matches. Germline CDR1 is KGHSH and CDR2 is LQKENI. The CDR3 runs 13 residues. The CDR3 spells CASLQETGGEQYF. In nucleotides, the CDR3 is TGTGCCAGCTTACAGGAGACGGGGGGCGAGCAGTACTTC.

This clonotype was counted at least ten times. The chain uses TRBV20-1 and TRBJ2-1; 10 positions agree with TRBD2. Germline-derived CDR1 and CDR2 are DFQATT and SNEGSKA (reference sequence). V lost 3 bases and J lost 4; bases outside the gene matches: 6. This CDR3 region has 15 residues. Here the CDR3 DNA reads TGCAGTGCTAGGAGGAGCGGGGGGGCGTACAATGAGCAGTTCTTC. It yields the protein CSARRSGGAYNEQFF.

This clonotype appeared many times. The gene calls are TRBV20-1 and TRBJ1-2, with D possibly matching TRBD1 (6 bases). CDR3 length: 13 residues. V lost 6 bases, J lost 2 bases, and 13 bases lay in between. In germline, CDR1 is DFQATT, CDR2 SNEGSKA (reference sequence). The DNA of the CDR3 is TGCAGTGCGACCGGAGGGGGGAACTATGGCTACACCTTC. It translates to CSATGGGNYGYTF.

V and J are TRBV6-2 or TRBV6-3 and TRBJ2-1; D is perhaps TRBD2 (6 bases). The CDR3 has 18 residues. The germline V gene has CDR1 MNHEY and CDR2 SVGEGT. The germline V and J ends were trimmed by 6 bases and 6 bases, with 27 bases remaining between them. The CDR3 DNA is TGTGCCAGCAGCAAAGGGTTCTGGCGGGGTATGCTTTTCAATGAGCAGTTCTTC. This sequence encodes CASSKGFWRGMLFNEQFF.

With respect to this clonotype: A much larger clone sits a single nucleotide away, making a read error possible. The chain couples TRBV20-1 to TRBJ2-5; tentative D call: TRBD2 (5 bases). V lost 6 bases and J 0 bases, leaving 17 bases between the germline ends. Germline V gives CDR1 DFQATT, CDR2 SNEGSKA (reference sequence). This CDR3 is built from 15 residues. The CDR3 sequence: CSALRTGGYQETQYF. CDR3 sequence (DNA): TGCAGTGCCCTCCGGACTGGCGGATACCAAGAGACCCAGTACTTC.

Regarding this clonotype: A much bigger clone sits one base away, suggesting this may be a read error. The chain couples TRBV4-3 to TRBJ1-2; D remains ambiguous. CDR3 length equals 14 residues. Germline lookup yields CDR1 LGHNA and CDR2 YSLEER. CDR3 sequence reads: CASSQEGQLYGHTF. The CDR3 DNA follows: TGCGCCAGCAGCCAAGAAGGGCAGCTCTATGGCCACACCTTC.